The rows below give T cell receptor beta chains drawn from one sample of a study of T cell responses to AZD1222 COVID-19 vaccine. This table comes from immunoSEQ multiplex PCR, and its TCRdb copy is limited to in-frame clones, with some not included. The sample records about 96,000 clones, roughly nine tenths being singletons. Source: peripheral blood, taken on day 0 of AZD1222 vaccination. These receptors all stem from an adult in good health. Both conserved end residues are part of each CDR3. The order of the fields is J gene, V gene, D gene, clone size, CDR3 protein, CDR3 DNA. A D gene is named only where the DNA matches it firmly. Where a row states a size, it is once, few, many or the class of an expanded clone; other rows omit it.

J: TRBJ1-2
V: TRBV5-1
D: .
size: once
CDR3: CASSSGGATYGYTF
DNA: TGCGCCAGCAGCTCGGGCGGGGCGACCTATGGCTACACCTTC

J: TRBJ2-7
V: TRBV5-4
D: TRBD2
size: .
CDR3: CASSLEAGGVYEQYF
DNA: TGTGCCAGCAGCTTGGAAGCGGGAGGCGTCTACGAGCAGTACTTC

J: TRBJ2-7
V: TRBV7-9
D: .
size: .
CDR3: CASSRTLGDIVEQYF
DNA: TGTGCCAGCAGTCGGACACTAGGGGATATCGTCGAGCAGTACTTC

J: TRBJ2-7
V: TRBV4-1
D: .
size: few
CDR3: CASSHVGRIYEQYF
DNA: TGCGCCAGCAGCCACGTCGGTCGAATCTACGAGCAGTACTTC

J: TRBJ1-4
V: TRBV15
D: .
size: .
CDR3: CATSRDLHEKLFF
DNA: TGTGCCACCAGCAGAGATCTCCATGAAAAACTGTTTTTT

J: TRBJ1-3
V: TRBV6-2/TRBV6-3
D: .
size: .
CDR3: CASSYVGGNTIYF
DNA: TGTGCCAGCAGTTACGTCGGAGGAAACACCATATATTTT

J: TRBJ1-1
V: TRBV10-3
D: TRBD1
size: .
CDR3: CAISVGTAGTEAFF
DNA: TGTGCCATCAGCGTCGGGACAGCAGGCACTGAAGCTTTCTTT

J: TRBJ2-1
V: TRBV9
D: .
size: .
CDR3: CASSVGDLARYNEQFF
DNA: TGTGCCAGCAGCGTAGGCGATCTAGCGCGGTACAATGAGCAGTTCTTC

J: TRBJ1-3
V: TRBV6-5
D: TRBD1
size: .
CDR3: CASSGTGTGNTIYF
DNA: TGTGCCAGCAGCGGGACAGGAACTGGAAACACCATATATTTT

J: TRBJ1-6
V: TRBV10-3
D: .
size: .
CDR3: CAISDPGVGNSPLHF
DNA: TGTGCCATCAGTGACCCAGGGGTAGGTAATTCACCCCTCCACTTT

J: TRBJ2-3
V: TRBV7-6
D: .
size: .
CDR3: CASSLGPKKLTDTQYF
DNA: TGTGCCAGCAGCTTAGGGCCCAAAAAGTTAACAGATACGCAGTATTTT

J: TRBJ2-1
V: TRBV29-1
D: .
size: .
CDR3: CSVVAYNEQFF
DNA: TGCAGCGTTGTTGCCTACAATGAGCAGTTCTTC

J: TRBJ2-7
V: TRBV2
D: .
size: .
CDR3: CASSEGQGGFYEQYF
DNA: TGTGCCAGCAGTGAAGGCCAAGGGGGGTTCTACGAGCAGTACTTC

J: TRBJ2-1
V: TRBV7-3
D: TRBD2
size: once
CDR3: CASSPQGTSGSNEQFF
DNA: TGTGCCAGCAGCCCACAGGGGACTAGCGGGAGCAATGAGCAGTTCTTC

J: TRBJ1-3
V: TRBV6-5
D: .
size: few
CDR3: CASSSGGNTIYF
DNA: TGTGCCAGCAGTTCGGGGGGAAACACCATATATTTT

J: TRBJ1-1
V: TRBV7-2
D: TRBD1
size: .
CDR3: CASSPTGGTRAFF
DNA: TGTGCCAGCAGCCCGACAGGGGGGACTAGAGCTTTCTTT

J: TRBJ1-1
V: TRBV15
D: .
size: .
CDR3: CATSRDGAGNTEAFF
DNA: TGTGCCACCAGCAGAGATGGTGCGGGGAACACTGAAGCTTTCTTT

J: TRBJ2-1
V: TRBV6-5
D: TRBD2
size: .
CDR3: CASSPGLAHYNEQFF
DNA: TGTGCCAGCAGTCCAGGACTAGCTCACTACAATGAGCAGTTCTTC

J: TRBJ2-1
V: TRBV9
D: .
size: .
CDR3: CASSPRASAPDEQFF
DNA: TGTGCCAGCAGCCCCCGGGCTAGTGCGCCCGATGAGCAGTTCTTC

J: TRBJ2-1
V: TRBV6-5
D: TRBD2
size: .
CDR3: CASSYSRREEQFF
DNA: TGTGCCAGCAGTTACTCAAGGCGGGAGGAGCAGTTCTTC

J: TRBJ2-4
V: TRBV28
D: .
size: .
CDR3: CASSAGDLNIQYF
DNA: TGTGCCAGCAGCGCAGGGGACTTAAACATTCAGTACTTC

J: TRBJ2-5
V: TRBV4-2
D: .
size: .
CDR3: CASSQDSGARGETQYF
DNA: TGTGCCAGCAGCCAAGATTCGGGGGCGAGAGGAGAGACCCAGTACTTC

J: TRBJ1-5
V: TRBV27
D: .
size: .
CDR3: CASSSAPTVQPQHF
DNA: TGTGCCAGCAGTTCGGCCCCGACCGTCCAGCCCCAGCATTTT

J: TRBJ2-7
V: TRBV28
D: TRBD2
size: .
CDR3: CASSFSGRSQSEQYF
DNA: TGTGCCAGCAGTTTTAGCGGGAGGTCCCAGAGCGAGCAGTACTTC

J: TRBJ2-5
V: TRBV6-2/TRBV6-3
D: .
size: .
CDR3: CASSYLHRQETQYF
DNA: TGTGCCAGCAGTTACCTGCACAGACAAGAGACCCAGTACTTC

J: TRBJ2-3
V: TRBV7-2
D: .
size: once
CDR3: CASSFNGQSTDTQYF
DNA: TGTGCCAGCAGTTTTAACGGGCAAAGCACAGATACGCAGTATTTT

J: TRBJ1-2
V: TRBV7-2
D: .
size: .
CDR3: CASSPPSVPWGYTF
DNA: TGTGCCAGCAGCCCCCCGTCAGTCCCGTGGGGCTACACCTTC

J: TRBJ2-1
V: TRBV15
D: TRBD2
size: .
CDR3: CATSRDPGGSSYNEQFF
DNA: TGTGCCACCAGCAGAGATCCTGGCGGGAGCTCCTACAATGAGCAGTTCTTC

J: TRBJ2-2
V: TRBV7-7
D: TRBD2
size: .
CDR3: CASSPTSGSNTGELFF
DNA: TGTGCTAGCAGCCCTACTAGCGGGAGTAACACCGGGGAGCTGTTTTTT

J: TRBJ1-5
V: TRBV7-9
D: TRBD1
size: .
CDR3: CASSRGQGYQPQHF
DNA: TGTGCCAGCAGCCGGGGACAGGGCTATCAGCCCCAGCATTTT

J: TRBJ1-4
V: TRBV5-1
D: TRBD1
size: .
CDR3: CASSSGTVPTNEKLFF
DNA: TGCGCCAGCAGCTCTGGGACAGTCCCAACTAATGAAAAACTGTTTTTT

J: TRBJ1-4
V: TRBV11-2
D: .
size: .
CDR3: CASSLPASPSSEKLFF
DNA: TGTGCCAGCAGCCTCCCGGCGTCCCCGTCGAGTGAAAAACTGTTTTTT

J: TRBJ2-7
V: TRBV13
D: .
size: .
CDR3: CASSLGRYEQYF
DNA: TGTGCCAGCAGCTTAGGCCGGTACGAGCAGTACTTC

J: TRBJ2-2
V: TRBV7-2
D: .
size: once
CDR3: CASSFGGRAGELFF
DNA: TGTGCCAGCAGCTTTGGCGGAAGGGCCGGGGAGCTGTTTTTT

J: TRBJ2-7
V: TRBV4-2
D: .
size: .
CDR3: CASSQSRTSSYEQYF
DNA: TGTGCCAGCAGCCAATCCAGGACATCCTCCTACGAGCAGTACTTC

J: TRBJ2-2
V: TRBV11-3
D: .
size: .
CDR3: CASSLEQEEAGELFF
DNA: TGTGCCAGCAGCTTAGAACAGGAGGAGGCCGGGGAGCTGTTTTTT

J: TRBJ2-7
V: TRBV27
D: .
size: .
CDR3: CASSLGGYEQYF
DNA: TGTGCCAGCAGTTTAGGCGGCTACGAGCAGTACTTC

J: TRBJ1-4
V: TRBV9
D: TRBD1
size: .
CDR3: CASSHPKRDRRNEKLFF
DNA: TGTGCCAGCAGCCACCCGAAGAGGGACAGGCGGAATGAAAAACTGTTTTTT

J: TRBJ2-7
V: TRBV4-2
D: TRBD2
size: .
CDR3: CASSQDLTGTSGGSSYEQYF
DNA: TGTGCCAGCAGCCAAGATCTTACCGGGACTAGCGGGGGGAGTTCCTACGAGCAGTACTTC

J: TRBJ2-5
V: TRBV9
D: .
size: .
CDR3: CASSVGSGPGAQYF
DNA: TGTGCCAGCAGCGTAGGTAGCGGACCCGGGGCCCAGTACTTC